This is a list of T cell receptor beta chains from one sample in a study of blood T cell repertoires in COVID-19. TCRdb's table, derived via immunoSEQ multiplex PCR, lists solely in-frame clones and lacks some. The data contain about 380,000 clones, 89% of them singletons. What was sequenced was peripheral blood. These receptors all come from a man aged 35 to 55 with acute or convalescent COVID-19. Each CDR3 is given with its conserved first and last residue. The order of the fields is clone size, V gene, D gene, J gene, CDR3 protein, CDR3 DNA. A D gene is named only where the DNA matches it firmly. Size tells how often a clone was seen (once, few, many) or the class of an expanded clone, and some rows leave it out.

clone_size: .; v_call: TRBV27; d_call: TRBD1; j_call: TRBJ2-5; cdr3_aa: CASSFIPGQGGTQYF; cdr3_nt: TGTGCCAGCAGTTTTATTCCGGGACAGGGAGGGACCCAGTACTTC
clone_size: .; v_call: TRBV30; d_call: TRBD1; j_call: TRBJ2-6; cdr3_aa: CAWRRQGAGANVLTF; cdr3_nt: TGTGCCTGGAGGAGACAGGGGGCTGGGGCCAACGTCCTGACTTTC
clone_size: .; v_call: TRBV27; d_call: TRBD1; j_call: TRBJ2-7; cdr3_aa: CASQQGASHEQYF; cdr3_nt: TGTGCCAGTCAACAGGGGGCTTCGCACGAGCAGTACTTC
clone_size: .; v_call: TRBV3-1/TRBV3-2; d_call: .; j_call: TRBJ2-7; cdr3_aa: CASSQRQLTYEQYF; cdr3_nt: TGTGCCAGCAGCCAGCGACAGTTGACCTACGAGCAGTACTTC
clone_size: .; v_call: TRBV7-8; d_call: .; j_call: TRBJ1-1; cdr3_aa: CASSSDGYTEAFF; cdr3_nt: TGTGCCAGCAGCTCCGACGGGTACACTGAAGCTTTCTTT
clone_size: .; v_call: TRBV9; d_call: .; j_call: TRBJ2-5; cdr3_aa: CASSVVGGEETQYF; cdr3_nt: TGTGCCAGCAGCGTAGTGGGGGGTGAAGAGACCCAGTACTTC
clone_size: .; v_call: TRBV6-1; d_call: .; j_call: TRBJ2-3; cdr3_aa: CASSEGLSTDTQYF; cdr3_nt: TGTGCCAGCAGTGAGGGACTGAGCACAGATACGCAGTATTTT
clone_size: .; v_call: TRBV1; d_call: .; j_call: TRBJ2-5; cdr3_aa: CTRVAGPQETQYF; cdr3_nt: TGCACCAGGGTAGCGGGCCCCCAAGAGACCCAGTACTTC
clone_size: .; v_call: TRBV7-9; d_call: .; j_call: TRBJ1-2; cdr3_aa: CASSSVRAWGNYGYTF; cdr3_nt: TGTGCCAGCAGCTCGGTCAGGGCCTGGGGTAACTATGGCTACACCTTC
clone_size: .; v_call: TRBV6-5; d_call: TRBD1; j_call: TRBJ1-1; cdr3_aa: CASSPERDRRSRAFF; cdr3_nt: TGTGCCAGCAGTCCCGAACGGGACAGGCGATCTCGAGCTTTCTTT
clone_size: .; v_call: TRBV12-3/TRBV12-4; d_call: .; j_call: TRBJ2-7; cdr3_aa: CASSSSVSYEQYF; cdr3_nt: TGTGCCAGCAGTTCTAGCGTCTCCTACGAGCAGTACTTC
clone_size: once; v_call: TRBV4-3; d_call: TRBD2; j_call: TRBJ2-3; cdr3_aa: CASSPKTATSGGWDTQYF; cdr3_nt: TGCGCCAGCAGCCCAAAGACTGCCACTAGCGGGGGATGGGATACGCAGTATTTT
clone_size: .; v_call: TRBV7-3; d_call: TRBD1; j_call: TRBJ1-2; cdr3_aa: CASSSATGEGYTF; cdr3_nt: TGTGCCAGCAGCTCCGCGACAGGGGAGGGCTACACCTTC
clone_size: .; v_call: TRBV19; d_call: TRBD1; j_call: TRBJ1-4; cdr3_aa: CASSKAGRTGGVEKLFF; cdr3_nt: TGTGCCAGTAGTAAGGCCGGACGGACAGGGGGCGTCGAAAAACTGTTTTTT
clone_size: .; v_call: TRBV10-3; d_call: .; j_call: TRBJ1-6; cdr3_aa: CAISDGGHLNSPLHF; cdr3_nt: TGTGCCATCAGTGACGGGGGGCACCTAAATTCACCCCTCCACTTT
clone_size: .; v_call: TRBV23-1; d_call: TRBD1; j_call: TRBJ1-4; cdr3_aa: CASSQYPDRVEKLFF; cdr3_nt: TGCGCCAGCAGTCAGTACCCGGACAGGGTTGAAAAACTGTTTTTT
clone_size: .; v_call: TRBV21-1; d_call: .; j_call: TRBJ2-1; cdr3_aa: CASSKDRTAQGLAFYNEQFF; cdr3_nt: TGTGCCAGCAGCAAAGATCGGACAGCCCAAGGACTAGCGTTCTACAATGAGCAGTTCTTC
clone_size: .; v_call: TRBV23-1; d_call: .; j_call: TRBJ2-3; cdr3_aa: CASINGTRTDTQYF; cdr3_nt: TGCGCCAGCATCAACGGGACACGCACAGATACGCAGTATTTT
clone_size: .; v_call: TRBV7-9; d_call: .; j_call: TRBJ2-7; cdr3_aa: CASSLRELRSYEQYF; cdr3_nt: TGTGCCAGCAGCTTAAGGGAGCTACGATCCTACGAGCAGTACTTC
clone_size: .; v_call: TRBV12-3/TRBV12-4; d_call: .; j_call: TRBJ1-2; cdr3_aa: CASSLGGDGYTF; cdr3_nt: TGTGCCAGCAGTTTAGGGGGGGATGGCTACACCTTC
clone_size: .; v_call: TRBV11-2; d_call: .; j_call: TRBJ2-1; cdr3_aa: CASSLAGGASSYNEQFF; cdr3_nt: TGTGCCAGCAGCTTAGCTGGCGGGGCTAGCTCCTACAATGAGCAGTTCTTC
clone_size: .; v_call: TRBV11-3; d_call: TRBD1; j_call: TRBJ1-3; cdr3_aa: CASSLRDREHKEGNTIYF; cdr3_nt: TGTGCCAGCAGCTTAAGGGACAGGGAACATAAGGAGGGAAACACCATATATTTT
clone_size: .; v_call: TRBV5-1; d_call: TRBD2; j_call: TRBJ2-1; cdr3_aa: CASSPGLAGGLYNEQFF; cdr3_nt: TGCGCCAGCAGCCCCGGACTAGCGGGAGGGTTATACAATGAGCAGTTCTTC
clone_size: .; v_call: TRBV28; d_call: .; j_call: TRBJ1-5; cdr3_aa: CASRQSNQPQHF; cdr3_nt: TGTGCCAGTCGTCAGAGCAATCAGCCCCAGCATTTT
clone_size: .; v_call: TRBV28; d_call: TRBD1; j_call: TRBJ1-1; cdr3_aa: CASSLPGGVGMNTEAFF; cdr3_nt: TGTGCCAGCAGTTTACCAGGGGGCGTGGGAATGAACACTGAAGCTTTCTTT
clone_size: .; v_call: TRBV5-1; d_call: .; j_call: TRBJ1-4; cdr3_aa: CASSLAGSPNEKLFF; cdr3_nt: TGCGCCAGCAGCTTGGCTGGGAGTCCTAATGAAAAACTGTTTTTT
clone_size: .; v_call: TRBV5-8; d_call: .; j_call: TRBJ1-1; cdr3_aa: CASSLARDLYTEAFF; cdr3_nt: TGTGCCAGCAGCCTCGCTAGAGACCTTTACACTGAAGCTTTCTTT
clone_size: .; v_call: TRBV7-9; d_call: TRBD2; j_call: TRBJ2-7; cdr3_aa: CASSGTGTSGRGEQYF; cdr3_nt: TGTGCCAGCAGCGGGACAGGGACTAGCGGGAGGGGGGAGCAGTACTTC
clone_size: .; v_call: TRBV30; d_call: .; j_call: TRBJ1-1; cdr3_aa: CAWRAPWEAFF; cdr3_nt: TGTGCCTGGAGGGCCCCTTGGGAAGCTTTCTTT
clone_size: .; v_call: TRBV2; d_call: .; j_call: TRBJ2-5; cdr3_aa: CASSEMVTRQETQYF; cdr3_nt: TGTGCCAGCAGTGAAATGGTGACTAGACAAGAGACCCAGTACTTC
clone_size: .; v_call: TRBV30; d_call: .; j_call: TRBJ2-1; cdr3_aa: CAWSPGNEQFF; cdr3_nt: TGTGCCTGGAGTCCCGGCAATGAGCAGTTCTTC
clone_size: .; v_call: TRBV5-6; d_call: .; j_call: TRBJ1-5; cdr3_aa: CASSLGTVFNQPQHF; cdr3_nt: TGTGCCAGCAGCTTGGGGACAGTCTTCAATCAGCCCCAGCATTTT
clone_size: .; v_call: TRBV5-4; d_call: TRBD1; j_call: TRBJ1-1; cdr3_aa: CASSFRQGNTEAFF; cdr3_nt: TGTGCCAGCAGCTTCCGACAGGGGAACACTGAAGCTTTCTTT
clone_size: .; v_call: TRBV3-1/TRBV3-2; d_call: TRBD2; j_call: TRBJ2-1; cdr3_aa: CASSLQAGSYNEQFF; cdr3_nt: TGTGCCAGCAGCCTTCAAGCGGGGTCCTACAATGAGCAGTTCTTC
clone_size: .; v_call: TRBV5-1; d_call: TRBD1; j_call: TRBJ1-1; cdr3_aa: CASSLEGTAHTEAFF; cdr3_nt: TGCGCCAGCAGCTTGGAGGGGACAGCACACACTGAAGCTTTCTTT
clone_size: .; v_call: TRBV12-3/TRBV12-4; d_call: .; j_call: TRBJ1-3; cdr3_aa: CASSWTAGNTIYF; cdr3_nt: TGTGCCAGCAGCTGGACAGCCGGAAACACCATATATTTT
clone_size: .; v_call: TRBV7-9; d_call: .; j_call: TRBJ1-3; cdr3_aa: CASSYLQISGNTIYF; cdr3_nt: TGTGCCAGCAGCTATCTCCAGATCTCTGGAAACACCATATATTTT
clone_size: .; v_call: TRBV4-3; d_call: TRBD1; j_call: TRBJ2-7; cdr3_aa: CASSQETGALYEQYF; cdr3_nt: TGCGCCAGCAGCCAAGAAACAGGGGCCCTATACGAGCAGTACTTC
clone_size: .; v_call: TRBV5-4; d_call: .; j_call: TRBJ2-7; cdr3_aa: CASSLAPSYEQYF; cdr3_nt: TGTGCCAGCAGCTTGGCCCCGAGTTACGAGCAGTACTTC
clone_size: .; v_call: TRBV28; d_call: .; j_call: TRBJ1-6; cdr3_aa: CASSLFGGSSPLHF; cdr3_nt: TGTGCCAGCAGTTTATTTGGAGGGAGTTCACCCCTCCACTTT
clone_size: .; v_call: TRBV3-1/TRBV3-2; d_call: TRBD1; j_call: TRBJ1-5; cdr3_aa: CASSQGDRGHSNQPQHF; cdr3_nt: TGTGCCAGCAGCCAAGGGGACAGGGGCCATAGCAATCAGCCCCAGCATTTT
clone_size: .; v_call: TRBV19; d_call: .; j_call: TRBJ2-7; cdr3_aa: CASSFGLKDEQYF; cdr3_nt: TGTGCCAGTAGTTTCGGACTTAAGGACGAGCAGTACTTC
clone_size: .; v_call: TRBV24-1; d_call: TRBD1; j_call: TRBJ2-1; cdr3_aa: CATSEAGQGNEQFF; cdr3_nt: TGTGCCACCAGTGAGGCGGGACAGGGAAATGAGCAGTTCTTC
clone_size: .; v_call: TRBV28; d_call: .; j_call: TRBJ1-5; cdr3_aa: CASRWTHTYQPQHF; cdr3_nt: TGTGCCAGCAGGTGGACACATACTTATCAGCCCCAGCATTTT
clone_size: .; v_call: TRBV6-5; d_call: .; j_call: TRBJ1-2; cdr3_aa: CASRTDTNYGYTF; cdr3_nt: TGTGCCAGCAGGACAGACACTAACTATGGCTACACCTTC
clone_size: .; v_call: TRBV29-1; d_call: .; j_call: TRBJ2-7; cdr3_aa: CSGWTDYEQYF; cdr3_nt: TGCAGCGGATGGACAGATTACGAGCAGTACTTC
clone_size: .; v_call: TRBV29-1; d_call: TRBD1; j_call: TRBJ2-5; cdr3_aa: CSVGRTGVNQETQYF; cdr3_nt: TGCAGCGTTGGAAGGACAGGGGTGAATCAAGAGACCCAGTACTTC
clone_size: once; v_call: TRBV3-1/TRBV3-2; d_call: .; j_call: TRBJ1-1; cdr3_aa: CASSPGWGDLAFF; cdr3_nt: TGTGCCAGCAGTCCTGGATGGGGGGACCTAGCTTTCTTT
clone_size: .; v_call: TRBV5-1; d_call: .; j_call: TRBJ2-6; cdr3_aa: CASSSVVGANVLTF; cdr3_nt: TGCGCCAGCAGCTCCGTAGTAGGGGCCAACGTCCTGACTTTC
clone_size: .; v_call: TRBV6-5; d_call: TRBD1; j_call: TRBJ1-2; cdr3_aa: CASINTRDSFHGYTF; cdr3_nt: TGTGCCAGCATCAATACCCGGGACAGCTTCCATGGCTACACCTTC